This T cell receptor (beta chain) stems from a study of T-cell memory formation after mild COVID-19. Broader study findings: Clones shrinking from day 15 to 85 showed even CD4/CD8 mixes; later expanders tilted CD4+. Of the contracting clones, CD4+ ones lay mainly in CM and EM, and CD8+ ones in EMRA.

With V trimmed by 0 bases and J by 9 bases, 7 bases remained unmatched. Germline V CDR1 and CDR2: LGHNA, YNFKEQ. CDR3 length equals 14 residues. This clonotype turned up a few times. Its target is not known. 5'RACE with constant-segment primers yielded barcoded, UMI-tagged TCR alpha and TCR beta cDNA libraries. Each CDR3 protein gets one entry after TCRdb re-called the 5' RACE reads with MiXCR. The sample lists roughly 220,000 distinct CDR3 sequences; over 9.5% were seen once. The sequence derives from a young man who had mild COVID-19 (a few samples of this study predate the infection). Cell type and time point are not known. Sequencing was performed on PBMCs or a T cell subset sorted from them (not recorded which). This chain connects TRBV4-2 to TRBJ2-7, with 8 bases that match TRBD1. CDR3 sequence: CASSQDPDRARQYF. CDR3 DNA: TGTGCCAGCAGCCAAGATCCGGACAGGGCTAGGCAGTACTTC.